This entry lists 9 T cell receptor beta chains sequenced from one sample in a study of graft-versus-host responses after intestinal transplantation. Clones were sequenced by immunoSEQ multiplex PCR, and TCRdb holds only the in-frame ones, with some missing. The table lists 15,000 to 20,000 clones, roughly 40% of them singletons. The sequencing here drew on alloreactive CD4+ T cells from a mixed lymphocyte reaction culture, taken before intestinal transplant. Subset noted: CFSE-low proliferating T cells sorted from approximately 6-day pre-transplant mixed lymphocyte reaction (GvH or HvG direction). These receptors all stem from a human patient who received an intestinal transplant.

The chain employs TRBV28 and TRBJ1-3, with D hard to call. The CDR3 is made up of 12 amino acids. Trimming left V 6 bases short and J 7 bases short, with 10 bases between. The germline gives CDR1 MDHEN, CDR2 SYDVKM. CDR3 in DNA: TGTGCCAGCAGGCCGGCGCGTAACACCATATATTTT. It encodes CASRPARNTIYF.

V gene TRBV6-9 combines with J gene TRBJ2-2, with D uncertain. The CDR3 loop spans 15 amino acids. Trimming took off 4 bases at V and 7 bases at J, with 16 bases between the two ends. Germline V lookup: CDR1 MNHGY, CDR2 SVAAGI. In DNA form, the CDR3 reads TGTGCCAGCAGTTTCACGACGAGTTTGGGCGGGGAGCTGTTTTTT. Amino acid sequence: CASSFTTSLGGELFF.

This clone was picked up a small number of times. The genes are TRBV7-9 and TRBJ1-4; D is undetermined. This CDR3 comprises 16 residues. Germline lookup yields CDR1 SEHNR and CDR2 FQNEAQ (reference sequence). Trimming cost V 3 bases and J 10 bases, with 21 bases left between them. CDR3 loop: CASSFRRLGNHGKLFF. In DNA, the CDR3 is TGTGCCAGCAGCTTCCGGAGGCTTGGGAATCACGGAAAACTGTTTTTT.

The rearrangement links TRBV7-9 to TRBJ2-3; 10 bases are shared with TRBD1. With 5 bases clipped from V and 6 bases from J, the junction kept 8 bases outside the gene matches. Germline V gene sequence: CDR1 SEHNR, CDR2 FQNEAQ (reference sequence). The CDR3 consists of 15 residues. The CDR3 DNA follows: TGTGCCAGCAGCAACCGGGACAGGGGTTGGGATACGCAGTATTTT. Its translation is CASSNRDRGWDTQYF.

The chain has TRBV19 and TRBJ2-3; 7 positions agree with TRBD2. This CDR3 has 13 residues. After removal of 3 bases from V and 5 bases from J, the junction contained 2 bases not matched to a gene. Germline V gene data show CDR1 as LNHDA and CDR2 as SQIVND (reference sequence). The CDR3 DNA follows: TGTGCCAGTAGTATGAGGGAGGGAGATACGCAGTATTTT. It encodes CASSMREGDTQYF.

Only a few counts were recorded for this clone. The CDR3 DNA reads TGCGCCAGCAGCTTAAGGCAGGGGGCTAGGGGCACTGAAGCTTTCTTT. Its translation: CASSLRQGARGTEAFF. The chain links TRBV5-1 to TRBJ1-1; 8 bases fit TRBD1. The CDR3 is made up of 16 amino acids. The germline gives CDR1 SGHRS, CDR2 YFSETQ. After removal of 2 bases from V and 4 bases from J, the junction contained 10 bases not matched to a gene.

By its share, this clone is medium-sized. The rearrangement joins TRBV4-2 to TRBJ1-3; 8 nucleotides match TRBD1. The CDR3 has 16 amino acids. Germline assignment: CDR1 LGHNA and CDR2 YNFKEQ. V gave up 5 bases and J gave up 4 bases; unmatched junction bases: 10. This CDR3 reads CASSVGQATSGNTIYF. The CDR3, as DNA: TGTGCCAGCAGCGTGGGACAGGCGACTTCCGGAAACACCATATATTTT.

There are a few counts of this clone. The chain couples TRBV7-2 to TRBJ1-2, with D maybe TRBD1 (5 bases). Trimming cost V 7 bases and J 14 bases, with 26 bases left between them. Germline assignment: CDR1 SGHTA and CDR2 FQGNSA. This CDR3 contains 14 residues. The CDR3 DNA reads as TGTGCCAGCACCCCATTGCAGCAGGCAGGGAAGGAAACCTTC. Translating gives CASTPLQQAGKETF. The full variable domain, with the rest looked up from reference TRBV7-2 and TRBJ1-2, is GAGVSQSPSNKVTEKGKDVELRCDPISGHTALYWYRQSLGQGLEFLIYFQGNSAPDKSGLPSDRFSAERTGGSVSTLTIQRTQQEDSAVYLCASTPLQQAGKETFGSGTRLTVV.

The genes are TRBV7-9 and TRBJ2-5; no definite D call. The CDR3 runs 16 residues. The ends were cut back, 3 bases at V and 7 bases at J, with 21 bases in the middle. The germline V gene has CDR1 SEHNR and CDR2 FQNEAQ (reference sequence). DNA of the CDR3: TGTGCCAGCAGCTTCCAGAAGACCAATACCTGGGGGACCCAGTACTTC. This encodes CASSFQKTNTWGTQYF. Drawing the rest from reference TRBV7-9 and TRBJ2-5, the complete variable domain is DTGVSQNPRHKITKRGQNVTFRCDPISEHNRLYWYRQTLGQGPEFLTYFQNEAQLEKSRLLSDRFSAERPKGSFSTLEIQRTEQGDSAMYLCASSFQKTNTWGTQYFGPGTRLLVL.